Listed below are T cell receptor beta chains from one sample, sequenced in a study of cytomegalovirus exposure and HLA in healthy donors. The protocol was immunoSEQ multiplex PCR, while the TCRdb copy is restricted to in-frame clones and leaves out a portion. The table shows more than 110,000 clones, with roughly 9.7% occurring only once. The sequencing sample was made of PBMCs. All receptors come from a man aged 50 or older in good health and CMV-seronegative. Each CDR3 is given with its conserved first and last residue.

V gene	CDR3 length	J gene	CDR3 protein
TRBV18	15	TRBJ1-4	CASSLSTAGIEKLFF
TRBV7-9	15	TRBJ2-1	CASSLAPGAGNEQFF
TRBV5-1	15	TRBJ2-1	CASSSFGTSGSEQFF
TRBV11-2	15	TRBJ1-2	CASSTPGQGAGGYTF
TRBV6-1	14	TRBJ1-5	CASSRVGGNQPQHF
TRBV7-9	18	TRBJ1-5	CASSSSTGGTLSNQPQHF
TRBV7-2	12	TRBJ1-6	CASSLSSSPLHF
TRBV9	16	TRBJ2-7	CASSLRGGQGPYEQYF
TRBV6-1	15	TRBJ2-1	CASSLGQVQANEQFF
TRBV28	16	TRBJ2-7	CASPPFGGRPTDEQYF
TRBV29-1	17	TRBJ2-3	CSVDRSGSGRAADTQYF
TRBV7-9	15	TRBJ1-2	CASSLTGVFWWGYTF
TRBV30	13	TRBJ2-7	CAWKTSGGYEQYF
TRBV9	16	TRBJ2-2	CASSVGTSGNTGELFF
TRBV30	13	TRBJ1-2	CAWSGTSRGGYTF
TRBV4-2	15	TRBJ1-2	CASSSTDRGRDGYTF
TRBV28	12	TRBJ1-2	CASSLDRDSYTF
TRBV7-9	13	TRBJ1-2	CASSSQGYYGYTF
TRBV7-2	13	TRBJ2-7	CASSLAGGYEQYF
TRBV9	18	TRBJ2-1	CASSVAWNGLAGTNEQFF
TRBV7-3	14	TRBJ1-1	CASSSQGPGTEAFF
TRBV19	15	TRBJ1-1	CASTLGRGAHTEAFF
TRBV10-3	16	TRBJ2-3	CAISESSGGARDTQYF
TRBV9	19	TRBJ1-3	CASSVAFSPFQSSGNTIYF
TRBV5-4	13	TRBJ1-1	CASGTGGNTEAFF
TRBV29-1	14	TRBJ2-5	CSVTPGQGAETQYF
TRBV5-4	12	TRBJ1-1	CASSARDTEAFF
TRBV19	17	TRBJ2-3	CASSRGTSGGATDTQYF
TRBV9	16	TRBJ2-1	CASSVGSGRSYNEQFF
TRBV28	14	TRBJ1-4	CASRGWTGDEKLFF
TRBV19	15	TRBJ1-5	CASSLTAYSNQPQHF
TRBV11-2	14	TRBJ2-1	CASSNQAAYNEQFF
TRBV7-6	12	TRBJ2-7	CASSSGAGEQYF
TRBV30	14	TRBJ2-1	CAWSQGAASNEQFF
TRBV5-1	14	TRBJ2-5	CASSPDRGQETQYF
TRBV2	15	TRBJ2-7	CASSEYAGVGYEQYF
TRBV5-6	14	TRBJ1-2	CASSLPQGVYGYTF
TRBV5-6	17	TRBJ1-3	CASSLVKGIVAGNTIYF
TRBV6-5	14	TRBJ1-3	CASRGTGSGNTIYF
TRBV7-3	14	TRBJ2-3	CASSLSGGTDTQYF
TRBV6-1	14	TRBJ1-5	CASRVGTGKQPQHF
TRBV4-2	15	TRBJ1-2	CASSQDPDRGRGYTF
TRBV7-2	15	TRBJ2-7	CASSPQGLISYEQYF
TRBV6-1	16	TRBJ1-2	CASSEGLGQANYGYTF
TRBV11-2	17	TRBJ1-3	CASSLIAGQGAGNTIYF
TRBV2	15	TRBJ2-3	CASSDPGVGTDTQYF
TRBV7-2	18	TRBJ2-7	CASSLAGTSGSRTYEQYF
TRBV5-1	15	TRBJ1-3	CASSSDSSVGNTIYF
TRBV21-1	13	TRBJ1-2	CASITGLDYGYTF
TRBV7-9	15	TRBJ2-1	CASSLGTRGEREQFF
TRBV6-5	15	TRBJ2-1	CASSPSGRVYNEQFF
TRBV27	15	TRBJ1-1	CASSWVRGLNTEAFF
TRBV29-1	11	TRBJ1-4	CSVNRGEKLFF